These 2 T cell receptor beta chains share one sample of origin, sequenced in a study of T-cell reconstitution after alpha-beta-depleted transplantation in children. Unique molecular identifiers were used to barcode this TCRbeta library. TCRdb reprocessed the PCR reads via MiXCR and lists one record per CDR3 protein. The data show about 170,000 distinct CDR3 sequences, 11% seen once. Specimen: PBMCs, collected before TCRalphabeta/CD19-depleted stem cell transplant. These TCRs come from a boy aged 2 to 10 with acute myeloid leukemia, due to receive a stem cell transplant.

Many counts were recorded for this clonotype. CDR3 nucleotide sequence: TGCAGTGCTAGAGATCCCCCCCGGGGGCCCTACGAGCAGTACTTC. This gives the protein CSARDPPRGPYEQYF. The chain recombines TRBV20-1 with TRBJ2-7; D tentatively reads TRBD1 or TRBD2 (6 bases each). CDR3 size: 15 residues. Between the trimmed V and J ends, which lost 0 bases and 2 bases, there was a span of 14 bases. Germline CDR1 DFQATT, CDR2 SNEGSKA (reference sequence).

Ten or more counts support this clonotype. This chain links TRBV12-3 or TRBV12-4 with TRBJ2-2, with TRBD1 matching 8 bases. V lost 3 bases, J lost 6 bases, and 6 bases stayed unmatched. The CDR3 has 15 residues. CDR3 in DNA: TGTGCCAGCAGTTTCTTTCAGGGGGCGGCCGGGGAGCTGTTTTTT. This encodes CASSFFQGAAGELFF.